The 29 T cell receptor beta chains given below trace back to one sample, sequenced in a study of monozygotic twins with inflammatory bowel disease. TCRdb re-called the 5' RACE reads; one entry per CDR3 protein, DNA not given. The sample includes more than 300,000 distinct CDR3 sequences. The sample comprised blood. These receptors originate from a human donor with ulcerative colitis or Crohn's disease, or a healthy co-twin of an affected twin (not recorded which).

The V call is TRBV7-8, the J call TRBJ2-5; TCRdb lists TRBD1, though no DNA is available to test this call. Germline V CDR1 and CDR2: SGHVS, FQNEAQ. This CDR3 contains 14 residues. This chain's CDR3 is CASSPRAPKETQCF.

The chain uses TRBV12-3 or TRBV12-4 and TRBJ2-6. The CDR3 length is 13 residues. CDR3 amino acids: CASSLAGIGVLTF.

The gene calls are TRBV5-1 and TRBJ1-6; absent DNA, TCRdb's TRBD1 call cannot be checked. There are 14 residues in the CDR3. CDR1 and CDR2 (germline): SGHRS, YFSETQ. CDR3 in amino acids: CASSPGTGGSPLHF.

The chain uses TRBV30 and TRBJ1-5; lacking DNA, the TRBD1 call made by TCRdb goes unchecked. This CDR3 is built from 14 residues. Germline CDR1 is GTSNPN and CDR2 is SVGIG (reference sequence). Here the CDR3 reads CAWSGGKGNQPQHF.

The chain combines TRBV2 with TRBJ2-7; the TCRdb call, TRBD2, lacks DNA for checking. The CDR3 extends over 14 amino acids. From germline, CDR1 is SNHLY and CDR2 FYNNEI. CDR3 protein: CASSEAIGEGEQYF.

The J gene is TRBJ2-6, the V gene TRBV29-1. Looked up from germline, CDR1 is SQVTM and CDR2 is ANQGSEA. This CDR3 contains 14 residues. CDR3: CSVEQTSGANVLTF.

This chain links TRBV20-1 with TRBJ2-4; TCRdb's assignment of TRBD2 cannot be checked, as there is no DNA. CDR3 length equals 14 residues. Looked up from germline, CDR1 is DFQATT and CDR2 is SNEGSKA (reference sequence). CDR3 loop: CSAQEGLAKNIQYF.

The rearrangement links TRBV12-3 or TRBV12-4 to TRBJ1-2. The CDR3 is made up of 17 amino acids. The chain's CDR3 is CASSLGGSRAVKYGYTF.

V is TRBV25-1 and J is TRBJ1-2. The CDR3 has 12 amino acids. Germline-derived CDR1 and CDR2 are MGHDK and SYGVNS. CDR3 amino acids: CASSEGFYGYTF.

Here the CDR3 reads CASSPSSGGANEQFF. The chain carries TRBV5-1 and TRBJ2-1; TCRdb lists TRBD2, though no DNA is available to test this call. Germline values: CDR1 SGHRS, CDR2 YFSETQ. The CDR3 is 15 residues long.

The V call is TRBV20-1, the J call TRBJ2-2. Germline CDR1 and CDR2: DFQATT and SNEGSKA (reference sequence). This CDR3 has 13 residues. The CDR3 sequence is CSARSGNTGELFF.

This rearrangement joins TRBV30 to TRBJ1-5; TCRdb's D call, TRBD1, is unchecked because there is no DNA. The CDR3 spans 16 residues. Per germline, CDR1 GTSNPN and CDR2 SVGIG (reference sequence). The chain's CDR3 is CAWSVKLRGPRQPQHF. The full variable domain, rest sourced from reference TRBV30 and TRBJ1-5, is SQTIHQWPATLVQPVGSPLSLECTVEGTSNPNLYWYRQAAGRGLQLLFYSVGIGQISSEVPQNLSASRPQDRQFILSSKKLLLSDSGFYLCAWSVKLRGPRQPQHFGDGTRLSIL.

The V gene is TRBV4-3, the J gene TRBJ1-2; lacking DNA, the TRBD1 call made by TCRdb goes unchecked. This CDR3 is 15 amino acids long. Per the germline V gene, CDR1 is LGHNA and CDR2 is YSLEER. CDR3 residues: CASSQIDRGTYGYTF.

The J gene is TRBJ2-1, the V gene TRBV7-9. The germline CDR1 and CDR2 sequences are SEHNR and FQNEAQ (reference sequence). There are 13 residues in the CDR3. CDR3 residues: CASSLGASDEQFF.

This chain joins TRBV15 and TRBJ2-1; TCRdb selects TRBD1, and the lack of DNA leaves this call unchecked. The CDR3 length is 16 residues. CDR1 is LNHNV and CDR2 is YYDKDF in the germline V gene (reference sequence). The CDR3 protein is CATSTPGQGFFNEQFF.

V and J are TRBV5-4 and TRBJ1-6. Germline CDR1 and CDR2: SGHNT and YYREEE (reference sequence). The CDR3 contains 16 residues. The CDR3 reads CASSLGASSYNSPLHF.

The rearrangement uses TRBV7-9 and TRBJ2-7; TCRdb indicates TRBD1, and absent DNA this call remains unverified. Germline CDR1 is SEHNR and CDR2 is FQNEAQ (reference sequence). The CDR3 covers 15 residues. The CDR3 here is CASSLGGTGMYEQYF.

The rearrangement links TRBV4-3 to TRBJ2-5; the D gene TCRdb calls, TRBD2, cannot be checked with no DNA. The germline gives CDR1 LGHNA, CDR2 YSLEER. The CDR3 has 18 amino acids. The CDR3 spells CASSQTSGGPWGQETQYF.

The rearrangement links TRBV4-2 to TRBJ2-7; TCRdb's D call, TRBD2, is unchecked because there is no DNA. CDR1 is LGHNA and CDR2 is YNFKEQ in the germline V gene. CDR3 length: 15 residues. CDR3 region: CASSQTSYGSYEQYF.

The chain has TRBV20-1 and TRBJ2-5; the TRBD2 assignment by TCRdb is unverifiable without DNA. CDR3 size: 16 residues. Germline assignment: CDR1 DFQATT and CDR2 SNEGSKA (reference sequence). The CDR3 reads CSARDWLAGGTETQYF.

The genes are TRBV4-1 and TRBJ2-5; TCRdb gives TRBD1 as the D gene, but with no DNA this cannot be confirmed. CDR1 is MGHRA and CDR2 is YSYEKL in the germline V gene. This CDR3 region has 15 residues. Here the CDR3 reads CASSHPGQGGETQYF.

The chain is built from TRBV21-1 and TRBJ2-2; TCRdb's D gene call, TRBD1, goes unchecked for lack of DNA. TRBV21-1 is marked as a pseudogene. CDR3 length: 18 residues. The CDR3 here is CASSKAPTGGSGTGELFF.

The chain links TRBV5-5 to TRBJ2-3; TCRdb picks TRBD1, but there is no DNA to check that call. Germline CDR1 reads SGHKS; CDR2 reads YYEKEE (reference sequence). The CDR3 has 14 amino acids. The CDR3 reads CASSSLTGPDTQYF.

The chain couples TRBV6-2 or TRBV6-3 to TRBJ2-2; TCRdb reports TRBD1, a call that lacks DNA to check it against. The germline CDR1 and CDR2 sequences are MNHEY and SVGEGT. The CDR3 runs 14 residues. The CDR3 protein is CASSSPQGTGELFF.

This rearrangement joins TRBV25-1 to TRBJ1-6; as DNA is missing, the TRBD1 call by TCRdb cannot be tested. The CDR3 extends over 15 amino acids. Germline values: CDR1 MGHDK, CDR2 SYGVNS. This chain's CDR3 is CASGTTGTHGSPLHF. The full variable domain, rest sourced from reference TRBV25-1 and TRBJ1-6, is EADIYQTPRYLVIGTGKKITLECSQTMGHDKMYWYQQDPGMELHLIHYSYGVNSTEKGDLSSESTVSRIRTEHFPLTLESARPSHTSQYLCASGTTGTHGSPLHFGNGTRLTVT.

The V call is TRBV7-8, the J call TRBJ1-2; as DNA is missing, the TRBD1 call by TCRdb cannot be tested. Germline loops: CDR1 SGHVS, CDR2 FQNEAQ. The CDR3 is 15 amino acids. The CDR3 protein is CASSSRGQGAYGYTF.

The rearrangement joins TRBV5-1 to TRBJ1-6; TCRdb returns TRBD1, unconfirmable since there is no DNA. Germline lookup yields CDR1 SGHRS and CDR2 YFSETQ. This CDR3 comprises 18 residues. This CDR3 is CASSLDQRNRDRNSPLHF.

The chain combines TRBV5-1 with TRBJ2-7; TCRdb's D call of TRBD2 is untestable without DNA. Looked up from germline, CDR1 is SGHRS and CDR2 is YFSETQ. This CDR3 is 14 amino acids long. CDR3 amino acids: CASSLSGFSYEQYF.

The chain is built from TRBV24-1 and TRBJ2-1; TCRdb indicates TRBD1, and absent DNA this call remains unverified. This CDR3 contains 16 residues. Per germline, CDR1 KGHDR and CDR2 SFDVKD. The CDR3 sequence: CATSGFRGNSYNEQFF.